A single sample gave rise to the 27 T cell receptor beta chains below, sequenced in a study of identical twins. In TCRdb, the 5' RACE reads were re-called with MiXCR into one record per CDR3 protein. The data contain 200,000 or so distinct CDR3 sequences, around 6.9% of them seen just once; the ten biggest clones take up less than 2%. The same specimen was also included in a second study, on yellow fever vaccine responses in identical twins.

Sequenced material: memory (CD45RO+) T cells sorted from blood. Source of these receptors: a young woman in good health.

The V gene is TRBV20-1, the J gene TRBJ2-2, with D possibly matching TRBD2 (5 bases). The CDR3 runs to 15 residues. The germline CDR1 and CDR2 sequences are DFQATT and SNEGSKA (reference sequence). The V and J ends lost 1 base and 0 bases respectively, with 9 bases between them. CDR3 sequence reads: CSARASDSNTGELFF. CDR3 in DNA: TGCAGTGCTAGAGCCTCGGACTCGAACACCGGGGAGCTGTTTTTT.

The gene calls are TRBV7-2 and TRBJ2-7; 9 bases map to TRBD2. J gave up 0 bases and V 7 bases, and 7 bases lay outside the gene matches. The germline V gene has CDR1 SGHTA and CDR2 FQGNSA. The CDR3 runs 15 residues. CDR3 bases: TGTGCCAGCAACCCGCGGGGGGGGAGCTCCTACGAGCAGTACTTC. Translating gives CASNPRGGSSYEQYF.

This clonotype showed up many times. The CDR3 spells CASSSTTGMLYEQYF. CDR3 in DNA: TGTGCCAGCAGTTCTACGACAGGGATGTTATACGAGCAGTACTTC. The chain is built from TRBV6-5 and TRBJ2-7, with 7 bases aligning to TRBD1. Germline V gene data show CDR1 as MNHEY and CDR2 as SVGAGI. V lost 4 bases to trimming and J lost 4 bases; unmatched junction nucleotides: 10. This CDR3 is 15 amino acids long.

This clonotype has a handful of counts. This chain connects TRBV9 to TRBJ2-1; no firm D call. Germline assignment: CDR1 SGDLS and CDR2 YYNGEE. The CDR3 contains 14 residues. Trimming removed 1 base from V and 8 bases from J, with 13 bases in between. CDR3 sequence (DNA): TGTGCCAGCAGCGTACTTAGCTCTGGCCATGAGCAGTTCTTC. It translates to CASSVLSSGHEQFF. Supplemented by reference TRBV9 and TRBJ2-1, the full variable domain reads DSGVTQTPKHLITATGQRVTLRCSPRSGDLSVYWYQQSLDQGLQFLIQYYNGEERAKGNILERFSAQQFPDLHSELNLSSLELGDSALYFCASSVLSSGHEQFFGPGTRLTVL.

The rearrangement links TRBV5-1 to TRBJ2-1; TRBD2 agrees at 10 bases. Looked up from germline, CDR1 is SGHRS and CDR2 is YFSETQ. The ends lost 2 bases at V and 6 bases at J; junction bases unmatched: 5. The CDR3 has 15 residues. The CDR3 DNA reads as TGCGCCAGCAGCTTTCTAGCGGGGGCCGGCAATGAGCAGTTCTTC. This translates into CASSFLAGAGNEQFF.

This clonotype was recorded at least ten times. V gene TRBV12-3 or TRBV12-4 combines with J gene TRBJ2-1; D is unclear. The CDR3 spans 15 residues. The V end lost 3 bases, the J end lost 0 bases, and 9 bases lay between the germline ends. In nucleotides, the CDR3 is TGTGCCAGCAGTTTTGGAGCAGCCTCCTACAATGAGCAGTTCTTC. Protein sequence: CASSFGAASYNEQFF.

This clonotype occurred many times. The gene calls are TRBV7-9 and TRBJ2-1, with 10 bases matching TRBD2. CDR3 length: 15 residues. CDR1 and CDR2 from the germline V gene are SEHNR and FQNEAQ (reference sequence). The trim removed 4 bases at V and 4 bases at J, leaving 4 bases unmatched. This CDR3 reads CASSYTSGAYNEQFF. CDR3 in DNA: TGTGCCAGCAGCTACACTAGCGGGGCTTACAATGAGCAGTTCTTC.

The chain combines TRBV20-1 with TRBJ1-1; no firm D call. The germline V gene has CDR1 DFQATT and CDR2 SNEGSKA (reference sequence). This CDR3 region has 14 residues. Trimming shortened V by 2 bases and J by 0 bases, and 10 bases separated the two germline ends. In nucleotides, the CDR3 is TGCAGTGCTAGAATACCCGGTCTGAACACTGAAGCTTTCTTT. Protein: CSARIPGLNTEAFF.

The CDR3 here is CATGTREEGYTF. The CDR3 coding sequence is TGTGCCACCGGGACGAGGGAAGAAGGCTACACCTTC. The chain couples TRBV28 to TRBJ1-2, with D possibly matching TRBD1 (5 bases). V was trimmed by 10 bases and J by 8 bases, leaving 17 bases between them. From germline, CDR1 is MDHEN and CDR2 SYDVKM. The CDR3 runs to 12 residues.

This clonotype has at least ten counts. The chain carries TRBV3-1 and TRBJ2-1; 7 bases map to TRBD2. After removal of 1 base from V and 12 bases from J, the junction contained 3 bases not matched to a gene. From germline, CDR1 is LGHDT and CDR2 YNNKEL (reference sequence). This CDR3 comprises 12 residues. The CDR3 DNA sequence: TGTGCCAGCAGCCAAGGAGCGGGGATGCAGTTCTTC. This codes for CASSQGAGMQFF.

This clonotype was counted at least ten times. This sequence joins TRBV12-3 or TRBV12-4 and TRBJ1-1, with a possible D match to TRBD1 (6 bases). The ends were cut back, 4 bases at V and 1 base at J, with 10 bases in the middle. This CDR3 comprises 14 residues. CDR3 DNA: TGTGCCAGCAGTTCCAGCAGGGGGAACACTGAAGCTTTCTTT. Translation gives CASSSSRGNTEAFF.

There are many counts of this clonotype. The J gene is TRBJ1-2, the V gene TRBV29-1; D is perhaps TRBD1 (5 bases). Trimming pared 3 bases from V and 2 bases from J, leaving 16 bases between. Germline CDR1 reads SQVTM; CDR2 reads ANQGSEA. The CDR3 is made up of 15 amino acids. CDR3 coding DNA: TGCAGCGTTGATGGGGTTGCAGGGAAGAACTATGGCTACACCTTC. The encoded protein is CSVDGVAGKNYGYTF.

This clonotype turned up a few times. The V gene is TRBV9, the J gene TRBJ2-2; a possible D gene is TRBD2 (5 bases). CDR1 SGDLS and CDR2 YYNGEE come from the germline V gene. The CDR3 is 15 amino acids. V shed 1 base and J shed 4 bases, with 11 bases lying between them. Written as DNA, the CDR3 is TGTGCCAGCAGCGTACTTAGCGATCCCACCGGGGAGCTGTTTTTT. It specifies CASSVLSDPTGELFF.

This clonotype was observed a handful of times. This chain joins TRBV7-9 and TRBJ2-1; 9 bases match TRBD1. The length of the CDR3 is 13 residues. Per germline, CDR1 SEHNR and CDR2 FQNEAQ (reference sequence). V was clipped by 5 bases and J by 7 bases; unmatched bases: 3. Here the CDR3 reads CASSRGQGNEQFF. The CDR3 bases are TGTGCCAGCAGCCGCGGACAGGGGAATGAGCAGTTCTTC.

CDR3: CASSPGGAEETQYF. Here the CDR3 DNA reads TGTGCCAGCAGCCCCGGGGGGGCGGAAGAGACCCAGTACTTC. V usage is TRBV4-2 and J usage is TRBJ2-5; 8 bases fit TRBD2. This CDR3 region has 14 residues. Germline V gene lookup returns CDR1 LGHNA and CDR2 YNFKEQ. V dropped 4 bases and J dropped 3; count of bases not matched to a gene: 4.

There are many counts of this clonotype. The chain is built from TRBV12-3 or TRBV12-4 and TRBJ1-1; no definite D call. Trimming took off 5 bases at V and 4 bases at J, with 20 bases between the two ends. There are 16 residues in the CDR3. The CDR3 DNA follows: TGTGCCAGCAGTCTGCGAGACCCTACCTACGGCACTGAAGCTTTCTTT. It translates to CASSLRDPTYGTEAFF.

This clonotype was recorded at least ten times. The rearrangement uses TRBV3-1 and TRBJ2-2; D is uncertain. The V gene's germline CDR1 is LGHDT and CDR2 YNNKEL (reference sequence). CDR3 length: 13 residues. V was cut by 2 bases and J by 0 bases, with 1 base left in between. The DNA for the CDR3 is TGTGCCAGCAGCCAACCGAACACCGGGGAGCTGTTTTTT. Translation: CASSQPNTGELFF.

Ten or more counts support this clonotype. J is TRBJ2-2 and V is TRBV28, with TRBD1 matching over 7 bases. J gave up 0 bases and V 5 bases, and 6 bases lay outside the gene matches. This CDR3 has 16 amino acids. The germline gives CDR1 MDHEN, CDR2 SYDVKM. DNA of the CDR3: TGTGCCAGCAGTCCTCGACAGGGTACGAACACCGGGGAGCTGTTTTTT. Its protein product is CASSPRQGTNTGELFF.

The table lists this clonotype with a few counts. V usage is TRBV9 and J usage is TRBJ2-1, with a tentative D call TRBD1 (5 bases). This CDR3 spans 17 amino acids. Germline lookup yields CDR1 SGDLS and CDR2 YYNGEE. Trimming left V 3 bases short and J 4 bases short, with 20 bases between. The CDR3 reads CASSAPRVGPYYNEQFF. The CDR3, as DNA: TGTGCCAGCAGCGCCCCCCGGGTGGGGCCTTATTACAATGAGCAGTTCTTC.

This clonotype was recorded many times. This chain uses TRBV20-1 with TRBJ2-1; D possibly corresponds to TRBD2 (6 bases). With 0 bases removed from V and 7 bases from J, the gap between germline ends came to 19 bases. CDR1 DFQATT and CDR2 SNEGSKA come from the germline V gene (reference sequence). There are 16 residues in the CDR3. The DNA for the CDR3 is TGCAGTGCTAGAGATAGCGGCTCAAAAAGGACAAATGAGCAGTTCTTC. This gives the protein CSARDSGSKRTNEQFF.

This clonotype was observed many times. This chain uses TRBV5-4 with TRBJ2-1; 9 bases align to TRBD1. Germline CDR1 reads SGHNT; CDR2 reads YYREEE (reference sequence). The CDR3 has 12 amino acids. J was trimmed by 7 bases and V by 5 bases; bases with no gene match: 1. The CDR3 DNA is TGTGCCAGCAGGGGACAGGGAAATGAGCAGTTCTTC. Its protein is CASRGQGNEQFF. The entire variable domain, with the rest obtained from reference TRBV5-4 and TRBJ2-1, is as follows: ETGVTQSPTHLIKTRGQQVTLRCSSQSGHNTVSWYQQALGQGPQFIFQYYREEENGRGNFPPRFSGLQFPNYSSELNVNALELDDSALYLCASRGQGNEQFFGPGTRLTVL.

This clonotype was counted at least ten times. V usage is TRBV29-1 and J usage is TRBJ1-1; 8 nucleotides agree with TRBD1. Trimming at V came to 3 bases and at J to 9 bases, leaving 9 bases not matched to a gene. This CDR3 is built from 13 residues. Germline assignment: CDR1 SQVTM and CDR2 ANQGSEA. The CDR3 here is CSVESGGASQAFF. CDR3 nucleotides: TGCAGCGTTGAGTCAGGGGGCGCGTCGCAAGCTTTCTTT.

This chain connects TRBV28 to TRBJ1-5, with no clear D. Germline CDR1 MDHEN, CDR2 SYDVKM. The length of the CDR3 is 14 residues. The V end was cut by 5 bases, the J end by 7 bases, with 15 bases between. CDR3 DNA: TGTGCCAGCAGTGCAAGGGAGTTGGTACAGCCCCAGCATTTT. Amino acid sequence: CASSARELVQPQHF.

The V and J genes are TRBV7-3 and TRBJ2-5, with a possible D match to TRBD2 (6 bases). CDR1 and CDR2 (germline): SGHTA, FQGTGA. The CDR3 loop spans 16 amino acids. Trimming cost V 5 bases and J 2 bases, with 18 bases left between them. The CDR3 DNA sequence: TGTGCCAGCAGCCCCGGGCTAGCGCCTTCGCAAGAGACCCAGTACTTC. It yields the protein CASSPGLAPSQETQYF. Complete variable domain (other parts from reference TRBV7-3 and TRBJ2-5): GAGVSQTPSNKVTEKGKYVELRCDPISGHTALYWYRQSLGQGPEFLIYFQGTGAADDSGLPNDRFFAVRPEGSVSTLKIQRTERGDSAVYLCASSPGLAPSQETQYFGPGTRLLVL.

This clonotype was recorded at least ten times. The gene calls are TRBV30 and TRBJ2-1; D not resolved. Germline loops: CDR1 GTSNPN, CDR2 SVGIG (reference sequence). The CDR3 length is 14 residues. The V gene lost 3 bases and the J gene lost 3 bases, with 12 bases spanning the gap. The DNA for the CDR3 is TGTGCCTGGAGGAGGCCAGCGCTCTACAATGAGCAGTTCTTC. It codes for CAWRRPALYNEQFF.

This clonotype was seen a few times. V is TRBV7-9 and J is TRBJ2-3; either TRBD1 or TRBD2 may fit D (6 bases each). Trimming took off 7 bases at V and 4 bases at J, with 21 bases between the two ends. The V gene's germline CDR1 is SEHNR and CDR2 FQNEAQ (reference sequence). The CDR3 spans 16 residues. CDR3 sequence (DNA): TGTGCCAGCACGGAAATTGAGAGGGGGGCATCAGATACGCAGTATTTT. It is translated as CASTEIERGASDTQYF.

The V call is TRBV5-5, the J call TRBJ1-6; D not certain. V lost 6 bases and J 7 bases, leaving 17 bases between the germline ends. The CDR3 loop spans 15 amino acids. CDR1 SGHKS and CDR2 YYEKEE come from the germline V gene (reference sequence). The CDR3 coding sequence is TGTGCCAGCAACCCCTTCACAGCCTTCAATTCACCCCTCCACTTT. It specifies CASNPFTAFNSPLHF.